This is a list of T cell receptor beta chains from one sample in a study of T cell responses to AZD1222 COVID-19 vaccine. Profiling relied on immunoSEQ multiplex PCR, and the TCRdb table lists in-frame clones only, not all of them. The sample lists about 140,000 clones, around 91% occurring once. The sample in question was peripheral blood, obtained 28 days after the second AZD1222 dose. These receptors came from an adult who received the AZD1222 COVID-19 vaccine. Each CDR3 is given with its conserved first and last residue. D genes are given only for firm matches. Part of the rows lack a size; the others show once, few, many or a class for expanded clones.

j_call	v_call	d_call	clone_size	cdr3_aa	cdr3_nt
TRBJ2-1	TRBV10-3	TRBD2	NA	CAISGQHRTSGGAVDEQFF	TGTGCCATCAGCGGGCAACATCGGACTAGCGGGGGGGCCGTTGATGAGCAGTTCTTC
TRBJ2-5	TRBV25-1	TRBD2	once	CASSSTSGRTETQYF	TGTGCCAGCAGTTCGACTAGCGGGAGGACTGAGACCCAGTACTTC
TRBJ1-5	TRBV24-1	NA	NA	CAIGRTGNQPQHF	TGTGCCATTGGGAGGACGGGCAATCAGCCCCAGCATTTT
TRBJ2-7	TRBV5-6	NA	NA	CASSHLTLGLYEQYF	TGTGCCAGCAGCCATCTAACCCTGGGGCTCTACGAGCAGTACTTC
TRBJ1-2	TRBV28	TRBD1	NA	CASSSVTDRDVYGYTF	TGTGCCAGCAGTTCCGTAACGGACAGGGATGTCTATGGCTACACCTTC
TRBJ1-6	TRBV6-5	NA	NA	CASSYSRLPSSPLHF	TGTGCCAGCAGTTACTCGCGGTTACCCTCTTCACCCCTCCACTTT
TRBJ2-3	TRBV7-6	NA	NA	CASSRQGSGGADTQYF	TGTGCCAGCAGCCGACAGGGCTCCGGGGGGGCAGATACGCAGTATTTT
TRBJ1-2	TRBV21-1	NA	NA	CASSKVAQSYGYTF	TGTGCCAGCAGCAAAGTAGCACAGAGCTATGGCTACACCTTC
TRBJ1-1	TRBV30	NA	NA	CALTRGTEAFF	TGTGCCTTGACGAGGGGGACTGAAGCTTTCTTT
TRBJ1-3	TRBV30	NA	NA	CAWSQDAAAGNTIYF	TGTGCCTGGAGTCAGGACGCGGCAGCCGGAAACACCATATATTTT
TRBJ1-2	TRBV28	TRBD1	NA	CASSYYGDRRYGYTF	TGTGCCAGCAGTTACTACGGGGACAGGCGCTATGGCTACACCTTC
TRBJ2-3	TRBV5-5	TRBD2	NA	CASSLYSSGASADTQYF	TGTGCCAGCAGCCTATACTCTAGCGGGGCCAGCGCAGATACGCAGTATTTT
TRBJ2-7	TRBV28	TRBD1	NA	CASSLTTGGTYEQYF	TGTGCCAGCAGTTTAACGACAGGGGGTACCTACGAGCAGTACTTC
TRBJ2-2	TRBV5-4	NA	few	CASSRQVDSTGELFF	TGTGCCAGCAGCCGACAGGTTGATTCCACCGGGGAGCTGTTTTTT
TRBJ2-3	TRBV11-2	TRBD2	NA	CASSPRGTSGGTDTQYF	TGTGCCAGCAGCCCCCGTGGGACTAGCGGGGGGACAGATACGCAGTATTTT
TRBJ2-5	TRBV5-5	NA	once	CASRRNRALQETQYF	TGTGCCAGCAGGAGGAACAGGGCACTACAAGAGACCCAGTACTTC
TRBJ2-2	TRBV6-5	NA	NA	CASSLAQALGELFF	TGTGCCAGCAGTCTCGCTCAGGCCTTGGGGGAGCTGTTTTTT
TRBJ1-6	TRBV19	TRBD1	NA	CASSIRGSNNSPLHF	TGTGCCAGTAGTATCAGGGGGAGCAATAATTCACCCCTCCACTTT
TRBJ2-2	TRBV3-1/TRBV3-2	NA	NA	CASSLRTTRATGELFF	TGTGCCAGCAGCCTCCGGACTACCCGAGCCACCGGGGAGCTGTTTTTT
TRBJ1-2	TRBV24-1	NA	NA	CATSDFGAADNYGYTF	TGTGCCACCAGTGATTTCGGGGCTGCAGACAACTATGGCTACACCTTC
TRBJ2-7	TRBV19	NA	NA	CASSTVGVLYEQYF	TGTGCCAGTAGTACCGTGGGGGTACTCTACGAGCAGTACTTC
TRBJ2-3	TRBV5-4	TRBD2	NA	CASSSQRGTQYF	TGTGCCAGCAGCTCCCAGCGGGGGACGCAGTATTTT
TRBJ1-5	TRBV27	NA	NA	CASSLRGEGRGLSNQPQHF	TGTGCCAGCAGTTTACGAGGAGAGGGTCGGGGACTGAGCAATCAGCCCCAGCATTTT
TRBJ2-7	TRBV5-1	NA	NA	CASSLTDEQYF	TGCGCCAGCAGCCTGACAGACGAGCAGTACTTC
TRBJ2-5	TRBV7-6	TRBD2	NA	CASSLGLAGLETQYF	TGTGCCAGCAGCCTGGGACTAGCGGGCTTGGAGACCCAGTACTTC
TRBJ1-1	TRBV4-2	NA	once	CASSHHGEGTEAFF	TGTGCCAGCAGCCACCATGGGGAGGGAACTGAAGCTTTCTTT
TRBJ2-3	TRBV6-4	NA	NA	CASSDSGLDTDTQYF	TGTGCCAGCAGTGACTCAGGGCTTGACACAGATACGCAGTATTTT
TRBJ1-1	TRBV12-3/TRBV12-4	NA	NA	CASSLAPPSEAFF	TGTGCCAGCAGTTTAGCACCTCCGTCTGAAGCTTTCTTT
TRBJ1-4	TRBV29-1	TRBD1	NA	CSATGTGNEKLFF	TGCAGCGCCACCGGGACAGGGAATGAAAAACTGTTTTTT
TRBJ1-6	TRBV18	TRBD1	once	CASSGPDRDGPKLHF	TGTGCCAGCTCAGGACCCGACAGGGACGGGCCTAAGCTCCACTTT
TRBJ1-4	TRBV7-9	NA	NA	CASSLRHGVINEKLFF	TGTGCCAGCAGCTTACGCCACGGGGTTATAAATGAAAAACTGTTTTTT
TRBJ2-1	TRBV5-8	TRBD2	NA	CASSPLAGENNEQFF	TGTGCCAGCAGCCCCCTAGCGGGAGAAAACAATGAGCAGTTCTTC
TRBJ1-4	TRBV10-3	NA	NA	CAISEIAGVKLFF	TGTGCCATCAGTGAGATCGCCGGCGTAAAACTGTTTTTT
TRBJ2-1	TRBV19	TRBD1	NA	CASSTLQGASSYNEQFF	TGTGCCAGTAGTACCCTACAGGGGGCTAGCTCCTACAATGAGCAGTTCTTC
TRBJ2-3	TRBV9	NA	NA	CASSVEGQGRTDTQYF	TGTGCCAGCAGCGTAGAAGGCCAAGGACGCACAGATACGCAGTATTTT
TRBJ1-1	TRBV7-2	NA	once	CASSLRDSLPSTEAFF	TGTGCCAGCAGCTTACGCGACAGTCTACCGAGCACTGAAGCTTTCTTT
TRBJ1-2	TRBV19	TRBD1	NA	CASQELGTVYGYTF	TGTGCCAGTCAGGAGTTAGGGACAGTCTATGGCTACACCTTC
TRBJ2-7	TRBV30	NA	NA	CAWNSDKSSYEQYF	TGTGCCTGGAATTCGGACAAGTCCTCCTACGAGCAGTACTTC
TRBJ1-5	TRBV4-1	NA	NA	CASSQEQVLSNQPQHF	TGCGCCAGCAGCCAAGAACAGGTCTTAAGCAATCAGCCCCAGCATTTT
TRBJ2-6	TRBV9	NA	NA	CASSSREGGSGANVLTF	TGTGCCAGCAGCTCAAGGGAGGGGGGTTCTGGGGCCAACGTCCTGACTTTC
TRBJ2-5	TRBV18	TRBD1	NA	CASSPFRTGNQETQYF	TGTGCCAGCTCACCATTTAGGACAGGGAACCAAGAGACCCAGTACTTC
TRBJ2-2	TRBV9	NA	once	CASSPGLLVSTGELFF	TGTGCCAGCAGCCCCGGTCTGTTGGTTTCCACCGGGGAGCTGTTTTTT
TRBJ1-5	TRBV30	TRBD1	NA	CAWSLGTGNQPQHF	TGTGCCTGGAGTCTCGGGACAGGGAATCAGCCCCAGCATTTT
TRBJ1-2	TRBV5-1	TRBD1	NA	CASSLVRGGNYGYTF	TGCGCCAGCAGCTTGGTGCGAGGGGGCAACTATGGCTACACCTTC
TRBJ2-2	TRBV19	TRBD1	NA	CASSLSGQGANTGELFF	TGTGCCAGTAGTTTATCCGGCCAGGGGGCTAACACCGGGGAGCTGTTTTTT
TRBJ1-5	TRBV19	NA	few	CASSIATDGPQHF	TGTGCCAGTAGTATAGCGACCGACGGGCCCCAGCATTTT
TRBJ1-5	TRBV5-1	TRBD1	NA	CASSLGTGLDQPQHF	TGCGCCAGCAGCTTGGGGACAGGGCTGGATCAGCCCCAGCATTTT
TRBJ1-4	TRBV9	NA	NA	CASSGQEHDEEKLFF	TGTGCCAGCAGCGGACAGGAACACGATGAGGAAAAACTGTTTTTT
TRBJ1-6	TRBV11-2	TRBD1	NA	CASSLASGTGIGNSPLHF	TGTGCCAGCAGCTTAGCATCTGGGACAGGGATTGGTAATTCACCCCTCCACTTT
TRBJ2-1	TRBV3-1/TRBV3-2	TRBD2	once	CASRATSRPNEQFF	TGTGCCAGCAGAGCGACTAGCCGACCTAATGAGCAGTTCTTC
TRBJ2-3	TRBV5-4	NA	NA	CASSLGRDTDTQYF	TGTGCCAGCAGCTTGGGCAGGGACACAGATACGCAGTATTTT
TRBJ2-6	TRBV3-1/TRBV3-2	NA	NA	CASSQAPLGWEANVLTF	TGTGCCAGCAGCCAAGCCCCTCTAGGGTGGGAGGCCAACGTCCTGACTTTC
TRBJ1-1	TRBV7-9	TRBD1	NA	CASSALGTDNTEAFF	TGTGCCAGCAGCGCCCTTGGGACAGACAACACTGAAGCTTTCTTT
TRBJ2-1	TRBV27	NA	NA	CASSFGRGYNEQFF	TGTGCCAGCAGTTTCGGCAGGGGCTACAATGAGCAGTTCTTC
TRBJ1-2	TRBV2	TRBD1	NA	CASSETGGGLGGYTF	TGTGCCAGCAGTGAGACAGGGGGCGGGTTGGGAGGCTACACCTTC